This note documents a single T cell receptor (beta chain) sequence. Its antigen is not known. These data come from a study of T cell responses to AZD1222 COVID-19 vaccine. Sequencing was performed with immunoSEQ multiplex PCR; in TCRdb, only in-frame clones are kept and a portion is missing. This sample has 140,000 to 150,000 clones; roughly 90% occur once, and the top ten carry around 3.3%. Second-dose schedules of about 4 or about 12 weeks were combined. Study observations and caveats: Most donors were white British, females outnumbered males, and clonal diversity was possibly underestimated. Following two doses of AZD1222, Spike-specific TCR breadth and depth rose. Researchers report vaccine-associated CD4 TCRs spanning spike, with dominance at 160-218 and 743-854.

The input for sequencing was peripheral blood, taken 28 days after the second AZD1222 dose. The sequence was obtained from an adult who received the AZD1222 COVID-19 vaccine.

For the CDR3, the DNA is TGTGCCAGCAGCACAGGGAACATTGGGGCCAACGTCCTGACTTTC. Its protein is CASSTGNIGANVLTF. The rearrangement uses TRBV2 and TRBJ2-6, with D possibly matching TRBD1 (6 bases). CDR1 and CDR2 from the germline V gene are SNHLY and FYNNEI. The CDR3 contains 15 residues. The germline V and J ends were trimmed by 6 bases and 3 bases, with 12 bases remaining between them.